This T cell receptor beta chain was obtained from a study of T cells in Graves' hyperthyroidism and ophthalmopathy. Study background: Upon initial diagnosis and before any treatment, peripheral blood was collected.

In its sample, this clonotype was seen a few times. Its cognate antigen is unknown. The CDR3 extends over 15 amino acids. The germline CDR1 and CDR2 sequences are SGHAT and FQNNGV. Trimming stripped 1 base from V and 6 bases from J, with 14 bases between. The investigators amplified TCR beta CDR3 regions from RNA transcripts. HTBI primers were the set used in a first-round RT-PCR of the TCR CDR3. TCRdb used MiXCR to reprocess the multiplex PCR reads, holding one entry per CDR3 protein. Here the sample spans hundreds of thousands of distinct CDR3 sequences, roughly 21% being singletons. Study results and limitations: A model built on 13 V-J features separated ophthalmopathy from stable hyperthyroidism. Most clonotypes that expanded in the thyroid above 0.001 also showed up in blood.

This sequence was found in a middle-aged man with Graves' ophthalmopathy. The specimen was blood. The V and J genes are TRBV11-2 and TRBJ2-3, with D perhaps TRBD2 (6 bases). CDR3 nucleotides: TGTGCCAGCAGCTTAGCTGGGGGACTGGGGGATACGCAGTATTTT. Amino acid sequence: CASSLAGGLGDTQYF.